This entry describes one TCR beta chain. Its antigen remains unknown. The CDR3 length is 16 residues. Germline V CDR1 and CDR2: SGHTS, YDEGEE. V gave up 1 base and J gave up 2 bases, with 12 bases separating them. These data are taken from a study of OX40 agonist ivuxolimab in advanced cancers. Whole-study results and caveats: Partial responders dosed at 0.1-3.0 mg/kg displayed clonal expansion ranking among the lowest. Certain nonresponders additionally had low normalized T-cell clonal expansion. CD8+ T cells were the subset that, on average, had more expanded clones than CD4+.

Sequencing was performed with immunoSEQ multiplex PCR; in TCRdb, only in-frame clones are kept and a portion is missing. The repertoire holds under 150,000 clones, less than 95% seen once, with roughly 0.99% in the top ten. The genes are TRBV5-8 and TRBJ2-2; no reliable D call. The source material was CD4+ or CD8+ T cells sorted from blood, sampled in a trial of the OX40 agonist ivuxolimab. This TCR derives from an adult with an advanced solid tumor such as melanoma, head and neck, liver or kidney cancer. CDR3 region: CASSLFTVSNTGELFF. CDR3 in DNA: TGTGCCAGCAGCTTGTTCACGGTCTCTAACACCGGGGAGCTGTTTTTT. Full variable domain (outside the CDR3, taken from reference TRBV5-8 and TRBJ2-2): EAGVTQSPTHLIKTRGQQATLRCSPISGHTSVYWYQQALGLGLQFLLWYDEGEERNRGNFPPRFSGRQFPNYSSELNVNALELEDSALYLCASSLFTVSNTGELFFGEGSRLTVL.